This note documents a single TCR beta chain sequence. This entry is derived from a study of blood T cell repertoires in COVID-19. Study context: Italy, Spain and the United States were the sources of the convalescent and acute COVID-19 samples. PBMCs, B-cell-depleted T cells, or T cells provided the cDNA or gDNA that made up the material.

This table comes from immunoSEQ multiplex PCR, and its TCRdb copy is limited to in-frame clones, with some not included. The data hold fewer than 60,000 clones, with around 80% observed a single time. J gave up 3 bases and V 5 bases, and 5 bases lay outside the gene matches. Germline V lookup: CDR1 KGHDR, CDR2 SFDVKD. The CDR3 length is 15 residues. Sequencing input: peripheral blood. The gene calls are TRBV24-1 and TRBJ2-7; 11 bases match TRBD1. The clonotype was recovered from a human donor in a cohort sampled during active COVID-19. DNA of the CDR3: TGTGCCACCAGTGCCTCCGGGACAGGGGGCTACGAGCAGTACTTC. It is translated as CATSASGTGGYEQYF.